This T cell receptor beta chain was sequenced for a study of OX40 agonist ivuxolimab in advanced cancers. This table comes from immunoSEQ multiplex PCR, and its TCRdb copy is limited to in-frame clones, with some not included. The table lists about 38,000 clones, around 87% of them singletons. This clone was counted between two and nine times. Germline CDR1 and CDR2: LNHDA and SQIVND (reference sequence). The CDR3 spans 13 residues. V lost 5 bases, J lost 7 bases, and 14 bases lay in between. This TCR was recovered from an adult with an advanced solid tumor such as melanoma, head and neck, liver or kidney cancer. The sequencing used CD4+ or CD8+ T cells sorted from blood, collected in a trial of the OX40 agonist ivuxolimab. V gene TRBV19 combines with J gene TRBJ1-2; TRBD1 might be the D (5 bases). CDR3 coding DNA: TGTGCCAGTAGTCTCCTGTCAGGGCTTGGCTACACCTTC. Translating it yields CASSLLSGLGYTF.